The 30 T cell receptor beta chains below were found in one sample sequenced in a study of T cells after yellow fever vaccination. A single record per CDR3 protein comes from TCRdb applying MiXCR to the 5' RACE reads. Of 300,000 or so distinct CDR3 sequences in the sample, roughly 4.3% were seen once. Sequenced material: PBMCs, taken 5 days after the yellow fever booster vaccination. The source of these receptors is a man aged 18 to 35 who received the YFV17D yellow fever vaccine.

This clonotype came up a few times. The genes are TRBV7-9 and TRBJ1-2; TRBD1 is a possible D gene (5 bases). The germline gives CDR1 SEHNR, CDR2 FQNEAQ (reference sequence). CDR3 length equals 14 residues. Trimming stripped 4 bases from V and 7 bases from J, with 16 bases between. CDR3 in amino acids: CASSSTTVGSGYTF. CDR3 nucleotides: TGTGCCAGCAGCTCAACGACAGTGGGGAGTGGCTACACCTTC.

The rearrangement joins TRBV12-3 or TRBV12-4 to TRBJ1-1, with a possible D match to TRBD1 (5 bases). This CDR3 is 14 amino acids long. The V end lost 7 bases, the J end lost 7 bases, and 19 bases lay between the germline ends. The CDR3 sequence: CASTSKGRRREAFF. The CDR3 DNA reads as TGTGCCAGCACTTCGAAGGGACGTCGGCGTGAAGCTTTCTTT.

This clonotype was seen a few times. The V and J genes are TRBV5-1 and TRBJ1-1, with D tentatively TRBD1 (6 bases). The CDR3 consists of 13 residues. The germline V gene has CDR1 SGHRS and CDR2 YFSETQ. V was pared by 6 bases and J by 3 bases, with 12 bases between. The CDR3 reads CASTSDRDTEAFF. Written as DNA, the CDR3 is TGCGCCAGCACCTCGGACAGAGACACTGAAGCTTTCTTT. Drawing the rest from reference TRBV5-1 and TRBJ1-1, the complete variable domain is KAGVTQTPRYLIKTRGQQVTLSCSPISGHRSVSWYQQTPGQGLQFLFEYFSETQRNKGNFPGRFSGRQFSNSRSEMNVSTLELGDSALYLCASTSDRDTEAFFGQGTRLTVV.

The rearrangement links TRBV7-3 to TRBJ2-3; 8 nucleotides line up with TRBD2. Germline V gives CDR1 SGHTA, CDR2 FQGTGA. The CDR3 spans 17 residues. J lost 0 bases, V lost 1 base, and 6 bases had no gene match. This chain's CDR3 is CASSLRLAGISTDTQYF. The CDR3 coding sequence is TGTGCCAGCAGCTTAAGATTAGCGGGGATTAGCACAGATACGCAGTATTTT.

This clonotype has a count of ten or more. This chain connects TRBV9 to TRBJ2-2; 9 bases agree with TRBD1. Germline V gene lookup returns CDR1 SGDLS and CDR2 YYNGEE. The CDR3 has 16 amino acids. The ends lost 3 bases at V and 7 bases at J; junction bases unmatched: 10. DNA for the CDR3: TGTGCCAGCAGCGGGAACGCGGACAGGGGTATCGGGGAGCTGTTTTTT. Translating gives CASSGNADRGIGELFF.

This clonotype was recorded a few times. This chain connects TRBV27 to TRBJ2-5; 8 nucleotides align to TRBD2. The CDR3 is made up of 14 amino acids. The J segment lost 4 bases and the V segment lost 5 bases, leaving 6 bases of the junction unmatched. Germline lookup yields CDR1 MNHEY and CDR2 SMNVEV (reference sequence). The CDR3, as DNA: TGTGCCAGCAGTCCCGAGACTAGCGCAGAGACCCAGTACTTC. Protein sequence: CASSPETSAETQYF.

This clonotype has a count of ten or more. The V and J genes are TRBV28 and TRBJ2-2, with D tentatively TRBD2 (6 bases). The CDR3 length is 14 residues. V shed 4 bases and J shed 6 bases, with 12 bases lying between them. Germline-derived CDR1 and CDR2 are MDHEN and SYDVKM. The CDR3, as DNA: TGTGCCAGCAGTTCCCGGGGGAGGCCCGGGGAGCTGTTTTTT. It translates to CASSSRGRPGELFF.

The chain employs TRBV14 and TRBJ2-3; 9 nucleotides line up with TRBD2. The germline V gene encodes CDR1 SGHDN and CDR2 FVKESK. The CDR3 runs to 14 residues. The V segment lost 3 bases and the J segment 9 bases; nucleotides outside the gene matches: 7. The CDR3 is CASSHVAGGRTQYF. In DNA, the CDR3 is TGTGCCAGCAGCCACGTCGCGGGGGGGCGAACGCAGTATTTT.

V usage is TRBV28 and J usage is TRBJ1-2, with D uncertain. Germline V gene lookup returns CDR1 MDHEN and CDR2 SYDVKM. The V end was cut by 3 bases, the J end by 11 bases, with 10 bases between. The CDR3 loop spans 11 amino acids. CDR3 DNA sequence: TGTGCCAGCAGTTTCGTCCAGAAGTACACCTTC. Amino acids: CASSFVQKYTF.

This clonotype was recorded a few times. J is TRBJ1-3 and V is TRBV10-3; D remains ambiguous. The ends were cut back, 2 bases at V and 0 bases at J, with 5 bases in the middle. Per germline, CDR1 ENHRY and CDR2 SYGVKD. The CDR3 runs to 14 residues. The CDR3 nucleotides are TGTGCCATCAGTGAGGAGAGCTCTGGAAACACCATATATTTT. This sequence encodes CAISEESSGNTIYF.

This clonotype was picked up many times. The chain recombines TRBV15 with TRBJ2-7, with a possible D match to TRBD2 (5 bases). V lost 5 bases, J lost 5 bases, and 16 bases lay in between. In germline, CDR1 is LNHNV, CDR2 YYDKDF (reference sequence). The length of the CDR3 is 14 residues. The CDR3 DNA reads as TGTGCCACCAGCTTAAGGACGTCGCGGGACGAGCAGTACTTC. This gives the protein CATSLRTSRDEQYF.

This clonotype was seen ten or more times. This CDR3 reads CSARDLLRGASTDTQYF. CDR3 coding DNA: TGCAGTGCTAGAGATCTGTTGCGGGGGGCCAGCACAGATACGCAGTATTTT. The chain combines TRBV20-1 with TRBJ2-3; 8 bases are shared with TRBD2. This CDR3 is 17 amino acids long. Germline V gene sequence: CDR1 DFQATT, CDR2 SNEGSKA (reference sequence). With 0 bases clipped from V and 0 bases from J, the junction kept 8 bases outside the gene matches.

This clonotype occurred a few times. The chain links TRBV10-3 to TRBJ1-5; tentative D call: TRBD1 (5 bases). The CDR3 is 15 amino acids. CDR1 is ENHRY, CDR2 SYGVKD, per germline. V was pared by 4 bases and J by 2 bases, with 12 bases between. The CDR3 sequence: CAISVSGGGNQPQHF. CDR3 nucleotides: TGTGCCATCAGTGTGTCTGGGGGGGGCAATCAGCCCCAGCATTTT.

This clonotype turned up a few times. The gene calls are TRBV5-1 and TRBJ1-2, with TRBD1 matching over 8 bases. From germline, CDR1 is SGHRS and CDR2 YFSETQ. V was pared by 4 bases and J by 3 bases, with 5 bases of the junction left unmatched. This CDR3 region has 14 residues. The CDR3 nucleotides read TGCGCCAGCAGCCCCCCGACAGGGGACTATGGCTACACCTTC. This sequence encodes CASSPPTGDYGYTF.

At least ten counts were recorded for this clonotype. CDR3 sequence reads: CATSDPRTGTGEQFF. CDR3 in DNA: TGTGCCACCAGTGATCCCCGGACAGGTACGGGCGAGCAGTTCTTC. The chain recombines TRBV24-1 with TRBJ2-1, with 7 bases that match TRBD1. In germline, CDR1 is KGHDR, CDR2 SFDVKD. V trimming: 3 bases; J trimming: 10 bases; junction bases outside the gene matches: 11. This CDR3 comprises 15 residues.

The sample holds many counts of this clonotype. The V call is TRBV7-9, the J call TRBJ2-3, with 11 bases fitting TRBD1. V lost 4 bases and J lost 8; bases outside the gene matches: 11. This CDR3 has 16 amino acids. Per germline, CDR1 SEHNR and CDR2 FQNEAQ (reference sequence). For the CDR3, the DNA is TGTGCCAGCAGCTCCTTCTCGGACAGGGGGCAGGGTACGCAGTATTTT. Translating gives CASSSFSDRGQGTQYF.

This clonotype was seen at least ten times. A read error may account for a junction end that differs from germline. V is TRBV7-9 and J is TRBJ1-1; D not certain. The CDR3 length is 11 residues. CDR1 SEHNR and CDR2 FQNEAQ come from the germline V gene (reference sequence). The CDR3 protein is CASSRNPEAFF. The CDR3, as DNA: TGTGCCAGCAGCAGGAACCCTGAAGCTTTCTTT. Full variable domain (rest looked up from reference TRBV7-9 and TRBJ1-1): DTGVSQNPRHKITKRGQNVTFRCDPISEHNRLYWYRQTLGQGPEFLTYFQNEAQLEKSRLLSDRFSAERPKGSFSTLEIQRTEQGDSAMYLCASSRNPEAFFGQGTRLTVV.

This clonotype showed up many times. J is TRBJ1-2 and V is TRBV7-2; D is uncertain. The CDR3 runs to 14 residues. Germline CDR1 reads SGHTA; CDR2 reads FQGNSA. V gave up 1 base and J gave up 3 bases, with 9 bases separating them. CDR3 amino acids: CASSLGLADYGYTF. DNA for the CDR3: TGTGCCAGCAGCTTAGGATTAGCGGACTATGGCTACACCTTC.

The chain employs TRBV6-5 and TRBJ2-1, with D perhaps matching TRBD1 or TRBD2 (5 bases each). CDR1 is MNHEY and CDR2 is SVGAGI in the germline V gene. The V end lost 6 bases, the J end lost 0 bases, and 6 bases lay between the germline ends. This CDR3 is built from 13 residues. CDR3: CASRGTSYNEQFF. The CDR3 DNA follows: TGTGCCAGCAGGGGGACCTCCTACAATGAGCAGTTCTTC.

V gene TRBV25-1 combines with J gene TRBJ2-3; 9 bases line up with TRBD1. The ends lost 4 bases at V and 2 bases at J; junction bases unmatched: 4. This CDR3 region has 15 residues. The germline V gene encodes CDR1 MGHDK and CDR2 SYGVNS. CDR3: CASSGTGGPTDTQYF. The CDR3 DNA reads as TGTGCCAGCAGTGGCACAGGGGGCCCCACAGATACGCAGTATTTT. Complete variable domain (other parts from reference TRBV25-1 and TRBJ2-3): EADIYQTPRYLVIGTGKKITLECSQTMGHDKMYWYQQDPGMELHLIHYSYGVNSTEKGDLSSESTVSRIRTEHFPLTLESARPSHTSQYLCASSGTGGPTDTQYFGPGTRLTVL.

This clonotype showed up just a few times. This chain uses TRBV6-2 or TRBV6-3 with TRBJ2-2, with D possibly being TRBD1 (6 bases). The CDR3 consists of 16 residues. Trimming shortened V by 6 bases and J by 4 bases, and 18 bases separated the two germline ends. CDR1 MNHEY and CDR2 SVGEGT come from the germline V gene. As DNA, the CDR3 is TGTGCCAGCAGGAGACTGGGGGCGCCGGGCACCGGGGAGCTGTTTTTT. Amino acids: CASRRLGAPGTGELFF.

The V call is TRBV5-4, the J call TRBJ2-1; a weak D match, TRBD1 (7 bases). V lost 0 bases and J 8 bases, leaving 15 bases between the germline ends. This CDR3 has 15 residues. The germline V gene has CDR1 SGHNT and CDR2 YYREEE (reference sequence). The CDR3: CASSLDGQASDEQFF. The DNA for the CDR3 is TGTGCCAGCAGCTTGGACGGACAGGCTAGCGATGAGCAGTTCTTC.

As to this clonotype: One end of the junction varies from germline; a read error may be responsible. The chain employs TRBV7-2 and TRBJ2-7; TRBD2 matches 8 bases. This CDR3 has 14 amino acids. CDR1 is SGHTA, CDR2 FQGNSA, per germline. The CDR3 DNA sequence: TGTGCCAGCAGCATAGCGGGGCTCCGGGGGGAGCAGTACTTC. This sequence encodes CASSIAGLRGEQYF.

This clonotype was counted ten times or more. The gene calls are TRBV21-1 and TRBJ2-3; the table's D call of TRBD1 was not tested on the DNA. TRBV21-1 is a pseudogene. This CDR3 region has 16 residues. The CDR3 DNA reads TGTGCCAGCAGCAAGAAAGTCAGGGGGCGGACAGATACGCAGTATTTT. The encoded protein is CASSKKVRGRTDTQYF.

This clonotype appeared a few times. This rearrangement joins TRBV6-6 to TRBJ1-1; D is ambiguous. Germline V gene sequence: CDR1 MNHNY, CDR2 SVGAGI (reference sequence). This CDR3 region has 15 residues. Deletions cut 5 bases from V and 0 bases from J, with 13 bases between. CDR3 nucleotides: TGTGCCAGCAGTCCCGGGCTGGGGATGAACACTGAAGCTTTCTTT. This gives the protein CASSPGLGMNTEAFF.

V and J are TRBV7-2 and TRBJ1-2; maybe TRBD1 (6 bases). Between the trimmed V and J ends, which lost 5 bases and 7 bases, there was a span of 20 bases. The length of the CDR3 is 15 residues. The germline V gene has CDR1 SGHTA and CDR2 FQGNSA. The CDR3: CASSLQGTSIGGYTF. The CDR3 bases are TGTGCCAGCAGCCTACAGGGAACCAGCATTGGTGGCTACACCTTC.

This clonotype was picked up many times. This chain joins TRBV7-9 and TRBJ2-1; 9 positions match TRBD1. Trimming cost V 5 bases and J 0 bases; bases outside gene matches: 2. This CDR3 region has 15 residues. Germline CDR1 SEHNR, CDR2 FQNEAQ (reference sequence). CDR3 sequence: CASSATGGSYNEQFF. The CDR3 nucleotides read TGTGCCAGCAGCGCGACAGGGGGCTCCTACAATGAGCAGTTCTTC. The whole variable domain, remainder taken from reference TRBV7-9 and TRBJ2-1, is DTGVSQNPRHKITKRGQNVTFRCDPISEHNRLYWYRQTLGQGPEFLTYFQNEAQLEKSRLLSDRFSAERPKGSFSTLEIQRTEQGDSAMYLCASSATGGSYNEQFFGPGTRLTVL.

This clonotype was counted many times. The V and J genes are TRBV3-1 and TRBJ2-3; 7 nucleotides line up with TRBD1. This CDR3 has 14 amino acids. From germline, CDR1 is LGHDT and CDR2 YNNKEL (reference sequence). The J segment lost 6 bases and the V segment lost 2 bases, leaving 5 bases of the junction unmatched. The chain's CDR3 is CASSQFTGDDTQYF. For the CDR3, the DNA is TGTGCCAGCAGCCAATTTACAGGGGATGATACGCAGTATTTT.

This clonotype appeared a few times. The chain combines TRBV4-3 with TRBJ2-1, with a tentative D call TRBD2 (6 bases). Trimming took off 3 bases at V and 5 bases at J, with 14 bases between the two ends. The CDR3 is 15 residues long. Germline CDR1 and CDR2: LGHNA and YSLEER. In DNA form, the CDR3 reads TGCGCCAGCAGCCACTATAGCGGTACCGACAATGAGCAGTTCTTC. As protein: CASSHYSGTDNEQFF.

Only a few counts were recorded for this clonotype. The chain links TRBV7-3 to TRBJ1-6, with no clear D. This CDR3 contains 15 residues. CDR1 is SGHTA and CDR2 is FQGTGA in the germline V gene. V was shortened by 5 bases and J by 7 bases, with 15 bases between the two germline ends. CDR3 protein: CASSPNGLKNSPLHF. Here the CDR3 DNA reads TGTGCCAGCAGCCCAAACGGGTTGAAGAATTCACCCCTCCACTTT.